The T cell receptor beta chain under discussion was sequenced for a study of cytomegalovirus exposure and HLA in healthy donors. Whole-study findings and limits: Later work found most CMV-associated TCR beta chains apparently HLA-restricted. Overall, roughly 160 TCR beta chains were annotated as cytomegalovirus-associated.

These donors counted as nominally healthy when sampled, but unrecorded immune exposures were likely. Points on this clone: Its antigen is still unknown.

Primers: 60 Vbeta forward and 13 Jbeta reverse. Per the authors' pipeline: Per a later analysis, the number of unique TCR beta chains was some 75 million, of which 9 million to 14 million were shared. Measured with immunoSEQ multiplex PCR; TCRdb has only the in-frame clones, and not every one. V and J calls and clone size come straight from that table; D and trimming were deduced from the DNA. Among roughly 140,000 clones listed, roughly 79% were seen once. The CDR3 loop spans 15 amino acids. Trimming removed 6 bases from V and 0 bases from J; junction bases left unmatched: 8. Germline V gives CDR1 SQVTM, CDR2 ANQGSEA.

The receptor comes from a male donor in good health and CMV-seronegative. Sequencing was done on a sample of PBMCs. This rearrangement joins TRBV29-1 to TRBJ2-3, with 8 bases identical to TRBD1. The CDR3 loop is CSVRPGTGSTDTQYF. CDR3 bases: TGCAGCGTAAGACCCGGGACAGGTAGCACAGATACGCAGTATTTT.